A single sample is the source of the 30 T cell receptor beta chains below, sequenced in a study of T cells in Graves' hyperthyroidism and ophthalmopathy. Authors of the study amplified TCR beta CDR3 regions from RNA transcripts. In the first-round RT-PCR of the TCR CDR3, the HTBI primer set was used. TCRdb independently ran MiXCR on the multiplex PCR reads; one entry per CDR3 protein. The sample includes around 500,000 distinct CDR3 sequences, less than 25% of them seen just once. Sequencing input: blood. These receptor sequences come from a woman aged 65 to 85 with Graves' ophthalmopathy.

This rearrangement joins TRBV6-5 to TRBJ2-1; 9 positions agree with TRBD2. The germline V gene encodes CDR1 MNHEY and CDR2 SVGAGI. This CDR3 spans 15 amino acids. With 0 bases clipped from V and 8 bases from J, the junction kept 5 bases outside the gene matches. Here the CDR3 DNA reads TGTGCCAGCAGTTACTCGACTAGCGGTGGGCATGAGCAGTTCTTC. Translated: CASSYSTSGGHEQFF.

This clonotype occurred a few times. This sequence joins TRBV2 and TRBJ2-5, with TRBD2 identical over 8 bases. CDR1 is SNHLY and CDR2 is FYNNEI in the germline V gene. The CDR3 sequence is 15 residues long. J lost 3 bases, V lost 6 bases, and 9 bases had no gene match. This CDR3 is CASRNGGLGKETQYF. The DNA for the CDR3 is TGTGCCAGCAGAAATGGGGGACTAGGCAAAGAGACCCAGTACTTC.

The CDR3 is CASSPSQQHTEAFF. In nucleotides, the CDR3 is TGTGCCAGCTCACCCTCCCAGCAGCACACTGAAGCTTTCTTT. The chain links TRBV18 to TRBJ1-1; D not resolved. The V gene lost 3 bases and the J gene lost 3 bases, with 11 bases spanning the gap. CDR3 length equals 14 residues. CDR1 is KGHSH and CDR2 is LQKENI in the germline V gene.

This clonotype was seen repeatedly, ten times or more. The chain combines TRBV11-2 with TRBJ2-3, with D hard to call. The length of the CDR3 is 13 residues. Germline assignment: CDR1 SGHAT and CDR2 FQNNGV. With 6 bases removed from V and 4 bases from J, the gap between germline ends came to 11 bases. CDR3 protein: CASRTQAPDTQYF. CDR3 coding DNA: TGTGCCAGCAGGACACAAGCACCAGATACGCAGTATTTT.

This chain uses TRBV12-3 or TRBV12-4 with TRBJ1-2, with a possible D match to TRBD1 (5 bases). V lost 7 bases and J lost 4, with 10 bases in between. CDR3 length equals 12 residues. CDR3 DNA sequence: TGTGCCAGCACCCGGGACCTCTATGGCTACACCTTC. This translates into CASTRDLYGYTF.

The rearrangement joins TRBV6-2 or TRBV6-3 to TRBJ2-2, with TRBD1 matching 11 bases. There are 17 residues in the CDR3. The V gene end was trimmed by 2 bases and the J gene end by 5 bases; junction bases not matched to a gene: 7. The germline V gene has CDR1 MNHEY and CDR2 SVGEGT. The CDR3 loop is CASSYTSGTGGTGELFF. The CDR3 bases are TGTGCCAGCAGTTACACTTCCGGGACAGGGGGAACCGGGGAGCTGTTTTTT.

This clonotype was counted between two and nine times. The genes are TRBV28 and TRBJ2-1; D possibly matches TRBD1 or TRBD2 (5 bases each). The CDR3 totals 13 residues. V was pared by 3 bases and J by 12 bases, with 15 bases between. The germline V gene has CDR1 MDHEN and CDR2 SYDVKM. Here the CDR3 DNA reads TGTGCCAGCAGTTTTCTGACGGGACCGGGGCAGTTCTTC. Amino acid sequence: CASSFLTGPGQFF.

A few counts support this clonotype. This chain joins TRBV10-3 and TRBJ1-1; 8 nucleotides line up with TRBD1. Germline assignment: CDR1 ENHRY and CDR2 SYGVKD. The CDR3 sequence is 17 residues long. Unmatched junction bases numbered 9, after V lost 3 bases and J lost 0 bases. Written as DNA, the CDR3 is TGTGCCATCAGTGATAGGCGGACAGGGCTCATGAACACTGAAGCTTTCTTT. It specifies CAISDRRTGLMNTEAFF.

The chain carries TRBV28 and TRBJ2-7, with 13 bases aligning to TRBD2. V trimming: 2 bases; J trimming: 0 bases; junction bases outside the gene matches: 4. CDR1 and CDR2 (germline): MDHEN, SYDVKM. The CDR3 contains 17 residues. CDR3 sequence: CASSLGTSGKSSYEQYF. The CDR3 bases are TGTGCCAGCAGTTTAGGGACTAGCGGGAAGAGCTCCTACGAGCAGTACTTC.

This clonotype was seen only a few times. This chain connects TRBV9 to TRBJ2-2, with D unclear. The CDR3 runs 14 residues. Germline V gene sequence: CDR1 SGDLS, CDR2 YYNGEE. The germline V and J ends were trimmed by 0 bases and 0 bases, with 3 bases remaining between them. The CDR3 protein is CASSVAPNTGELFF. For the CDR3, the DNA is TGTGCCAGCAGCGTAGCTCCGAACACCGGGGAGCTGTTTTTT.

As DNA, the CDR3 is TGTGCCAGCAGCTGGGCCTTGAACACCGGGGAGCTGTTTTTT. Translating gives CASSWALNTGELFF. This sequence joins TRBV11-3 and TRBJ2-2, with D unresolved. Trimming pared 4 bases from V and 1 base from J, leaving 7 bases between. The germline gives CDR1 SGHNT, CDR2 YENEEA. The CDR3 length is 14 residues.

The chain links TRBV20-1 to TRBJ2-3, with a possible D match to TRBD2 (5 bases). CDR3 length: 17 residues. Looked up from germline, CDR1 is DFQATT and CDR2 is SNEGSKA (reference sequence). V gave up 0 bases and J gave up 0 bases, with 16 bases separating them. The CDR3 DNA sequence: TGCAGTGCTAGAGATAGGGAATCGGGAAGCAGCACAGATACGCAGTATTTT. This sequence encodes CSARDRESGSSTDTQYF.

The chain is built from TRBV7-2 and TRBJ2-1; D possibly corresponds to TRBD2 (6 bases). Germline V gene lookup returns CDR1 SGHTA and CDR2 FQGNSA. CDR3 length equals 15 residues. The germline V and J ends were trimmed by 2 bases and 6 bases, with 14 bases remaining between them. The CDR3 DNA sequence: TGTGCCAGCAGCTTACTCGGGGGTCCGCCCAATGAGCAGTTCTTC. Translation gives CASSLLGGPPNEQFF. Full variable domain (missing parts from reference TRBV7-2 and TRBJ2-1): GAGVSQSPSNKVTEKGKDVELRCDPISGHTALYWYRQSLGQGLEFLIYFQGNSAPDKSGLPSDRFSAERTGGSVSTLTIQRTQQEDSAVYLCASSLLGGPPNEQFFGPGTRLTVL.

This clonotype has just a few counts. V usage is TRBV24-1 and J usage is TRBJ2-2; possibly TRBD1 for D (6 bases). Germline V gene lookup returns CDR1 KGHDR and CDR2 SFDVKD. There are 14 residues in the CDR3. V shed 5 bases and J shed 4 bases, with 10 bases lying between them. The CDR3 spells CATSAPGVTGELFF. In nucleotides, the CDR3 is TGTGCCACCAGTGCACCAGGGGTCACCGGGGAGCTGTTTTTT.

This clonotype was seen a handful of times. This chain links TRBV6-2 or TRBV6-3 with TRBJ2-1; TRBD2 aligns across 7 bases. Germline V CDR1 and CDR2: MNHEY, SVGEGT. The CDR3 has 13 amino acids. V shed 5 bases, J shed 9 bases, and the junction held 7 bases outside the gene matches. The CDR3 loop is CASSKSGRGEQFF. The CDR3 DNA is TGTGCCAGCAGTAAGTCGGGGAGGGGTGAGCAGTTCTTC.

The sample holds a few counts of this clonotype. The CDR3 reads CATSDPIGGNSGANVLTF. DNA of the CDR3: TGTGCCACCAGTGATCCGATCGGTGGGAACTCTGGGGCCAACGTCCTGACTTTC. V usage is TRBV24-1 and J usage is TRBJ2-6, with D hard to call. Trimming left V 3 bases short and J 0 bases short, with 14 bases between. Looked up from germline, CDR1 is KGHDR and CDR2 is SFDVKD. The CDR3 loop spans 18 amino acids.

This clonotype was detected many times. The rearrangement joins TRBV27 to TRBJ2-1; TRBD2 matches at 8 bases. The CDR3 spans 16 residues. Trimming removed 6 bases from V and 5 bases from J; junction bases left unmatched: 12. Germline V gene data show CDR1 as MNHEY and CDR2 as SMNVEV (reference sequence). As DNA, the CDR3 is TGTGCCAGCAGCCCCTTTGCGGGAGGTATTAACAATGAGCAGTTCTTC. It codes for CASSPFAGGINNEQFF.

This clonotype showed up just a few times. The J gene is TRBJ2-1, the V gene TRBV4-3; tentative D call: TRBD2 (6 bases). Germline V gene sequence: CDR1 LGHNA, CDR2 YSLEER. The V end was cut by 2 bases, the J end by 6 bases, with 20 bases between. This CDR3 spans 17 amino acids. The CDR3 loop is CASSQIGGYLLGNEQFF. As DNA, the CDR3 is TGCGCCAGCAGCCAAATAGGAGGGTATCTCCTGGGCAATGAGCAGTTCTTC.

The chain has TRBV6-1 and TRBJ1-4; 7 nucleotides agree with TRBD1. The CDR3 loop spans 16 amino acids. The V segment lost 2 bases and the J segment 8 bases; nucleotides outside the gene matches: 11. Germline V lookup: CDR1 MNHNS, CDR2 SASEGT. The DNA for the CDR3 is TGTGCCAGCAGTGAAAGTGGAGGGGGCGTATCAGAAAAACTGTTTTTT. It specifies CASSESGGGVSEKLFF.

The V gene is TRBV27, the J gene TRBJ1-2; a weak D match, TRBD1 (5 bases). The CDR3 is made up of 15 amino acids. V lost 4 bases to trimming and J lost 3 bases, with 15 bases between them. Germline CDR1 MNHEY, CDR2 SMNVEV (reference sequence). The CDR3 loop is CASSSAFRGDYGYTF. The CDR3, as DNA: TGTGCCAGCAGTTCCGCCTTTCGGGGGGACTATGGCTACACCTTC.

The rearrangement joins TRBV6-1 to TRBJ1-6, with D tentatively TRBD1 (5 bases). This CDR3 has 18 amino acids. The germline V and J ends were trimmed by 10 bases and 0 bases, with 22 bases remaining between them. The germline V gene has CDR1 MNHNS and CDR2 SASEGT. CDR3 residues: CATGPGVPQLSYNSPLHF. The CDR3 region has the DNA TGTGCCACCGGGCCGGGGGTCCCCCAACTCTCCTATAATTCACCCCTCCACTTT.

This clonotype has a single count. The chain has TRBV9 and TRBJ2-3; tentatively, D is TRBD2 (6 bases). Trimming left V 7 bases short and J 1 base short, with 10 bases between. This CDR3 spans 13 amino acids. CDR1 SGDLS and CDR2 YYNGEE come from the germline V gene. CDR3 sequence: CASPPGGTDTQYF. The CDR3 DNA sequence: TGTGCCAGCCCCCCGGGGGGCACAGATACGCAGTATTTT.

This clonotype was recorded at least ten times. This chain connects TRBV2 to TRBJ2-5, with 7 positions matching TRBD1. The ends lost 3 bases at V and 1 base at J; junction bases unmatched: 8. CDR1 is SNHLY and CDR2 is FYNNEI in the germline V gene. CDR3 length: 16 residues. CDR3 sequence reads: CASSDKEGALQETQYF. In nucleotides, the CDR3 is TGTGCCAGCAGTGATAAAGAGGGGGCTCTCCAAGAGACCCAGTACTTC.

The gene calls are TRBV2 and TRBJ2-7; a possible D gene is TRBD2 (7 bases). Trimming shortened V by 6 bases and J by 7 bases, and 19 bases separated the two germline ends. Germline lookup yields CDR1 SNHLY and CDR2 FYNNEI. CDR3 length: 14 residues. The CDR3 DNA sequence: TGTGCCAGCAGCCGGGGGGCTCGGGGAGGAGAGCAGTACTTC. This sequence encodes CASSRGARGGEQYF.

This clonotype has a count of ten or more. The rearrangement links TRBV7-2 to TRBJ1-1; D gene ambiguous. This CDR3 is 14 amino acids long. V was clipped by 7 bases and J by 3 bases, with 15 bases between them. The V gene's germline CDR1 is SGHTA and CDR2 FQGNSA. The CDR3 sequence: CASTLAAVYTEAFF. The CDR3 coding sequence is TGTGCCAGCACCCTCGCCGCAGTGTACACTGAAGCTTTCTTT.

V usage is TRBV6-5 and J usage is TRBJ2-3; D assignment may be TRBD1 or TRBD2 (6 bases each). There are 16 residues in the CDR3. The germline CDR1 and CDR2 sequences are MNHEY and SVGAGI. V lost 2 bases and J lost 2, with 14 bases in between. The chain's CDR3 is CASSYKGGPITDTQYF. In DNA, the CDR3 is TGTGCCAGCAGTTACAAGGGGGGACCGATCACAGATACGCAGTATTTT.

The rearrangement joins TRBV19 to TRBJ2-1, with 8 bases that match TRBD2. The CDR3 is 15 amino acids. Germline V gene data show CDR1 as LNHDA and CDR2 as SQIVND (reference sequence). The junction had 14 bases not matched to a gene; V was cut back by 9 bases and J by 7 bases. The CDR3 DNA reads TGTGCCAGCCGACCAGCGGGAGAGGGAATAAATGAGCAGTTCTTC. It yields the protein CASRPAGEGINEQFF.

In this sample, this clonotype turned up a few times. V usage is TRBV30 and J usage is TRBJ1-6; no reliable D call. The CDR3 has 14 amino acids. Trimming stripped 5 bases from V and 0 bases from J, with 8 bases between. Germline V gene sequence: CDR1 GTSNPN, CDR2 SVGIG (reference sequence). DNA for the CDR3: TGTGCCTGGGCCACGAGCTCCTATAATTCACCCCTCCACTTT. As protein: CAWATSSYNSPLHF. The whole variable domain, remainder taken from reference TRBV30 and TRBJ1-6, is SQTIHQWPATLVQPVGSPLSLECTVEGTSNPNLYWYRQAAGRGLQLLFYSVGIGQISSEVPQNLSASRPQDRQFILSSKKLLLSDSGFYLCAWATSSYNSPLHFGNGTRLTVT.

A few counts support this clonotype. In DNA form, the CDR3 reads TGTGCCACCAGCATTCCTACTGGGACGGTTGAAAAACTGTTTTTT. As protein: CATSIPTGTVEKLFF. This chain links TRBV15 with TRBJ1-4; possible D gene TRBD1, 5 bases. V dropped 4 bases and J dropped 7 bases, with 16 bases sitting between them. Germline V lookup: CDR1 LNHNV, CDR2 YYDKDF (reference sequence). CDR3 length equals 15 residues.

This clonotype was recorded at least ten times. The rearrangement links TRBV12-3 or TRBV12-4 to TRBJ1-1; D may be TRBD1 (5 bases). Trimming took 5 bases from V and 8 from J, leaving 15 bases between them. This CDR3 contains 13 residues. The CDR3 coding sequence is TGTGCCAGCAGTCTGGGACCGACGCCCGAAGCTTTCTTT. As protein: CASSLGPTPEAFF.